The sequence of this TCR beta chain was determined in a study of blood T cell repertoires in COVID-19. Study details: T cells, B-cell-depleted T cells, or PBMCs provided the cDNA or gDNA that served as material.

The CDR3 is made up of 13 amino acids. CDR1 is MNHEY and CDR2 is SVGAGI in the germline V gene. V dropped 7 bases and J dropped 1 base, with 10 bases sitting between them. Clones were sequenced by immunoSEQ multiplex PCR, and TCRdb holds only the in-frame ones, with some missing. This sample yields about 200,000 clones, of which approximately 90% are seen a single time; around 4.8% belongs to the top ten. The source material was peripheral blood. The sequence was obtained from a woman between 40 and 50 years old with acute or convalescent COVID-19. The chain has TRBV6-5 and TRBJ1-2, with no clear D. CDR3 loop: CASTKRFNYGYTF. The CDR3 DNA sequence: TGTGCCAGCACCAAGAGATTTAACTATGGCTACACCTTC.